The 21 T cell receptor beta chains below were found in one sample sequenced in a study of T cell repertoires in cytomegalovirus infection. TCRdb analysed the reads with MiXCR anew, one entry per CDR3 protein. The sample includes roughly 700,000 distinct CDR3 sequences, roughly 33% of them seen just once. Antigens of these TCRs are unknown. The material was cultured PBMCs, obtained from culture after CMV antigen stimulation. Every receptor here comes from a human donor in good health (CMV status not recorded). Some clones in this sample may be carry-over from other donors' samples.

This chain joins TRBV6-6 and TRBJ2-2, with D perhaps being TRBD1 or TRBD2 (5 bases each). Between the trimmed V and J ends, which lost 5 bases and 5 bases, there was a span of 21 bases. Germline CDR1 reads MNHNY; CDR2 reads SVGAGI (reference sequence). CDR3 length: 17 amino acids. DNA of the CDR3: TGTGCCAGCAGTCTCCGGGGCGCTCCGGCCCGGACCGGGGAGCTGTTTTTT. This sequence encodes CASSLRGAPARTGELFF.

This chain joins TRBV10-3 and TRBJ2-2; no definite D call. CDR1 and CDR2 (germline): ENHRY, SYGVKD. The CDR3 totals 11 residues. Trimming stripped 2 bases from V and 7 bases from J, with 2 bases between. The CDR3 nucleotides are TGTGCCATCAGTGAGATCGGGGAGCTGTTTTTT. Translating it yields CAISEIGELFF.

This clonotype has a handful of counts. This chain joins TRBV6-6 and TRBJ2-2; no reliable D call. The CDR3 runs to 14 residues. Trimming took 2 bases from V and 1 from J, leaving 5 bases between them. CDR1 is MNHNY and CDR2 is SVGAGI in the germline V gene (reference sequence). Written as DNA, the CDR3 is TGTGCCAGCAGTTACGAGTTGAACACCGGGGAGCTGTTTTTT. Its translation is CASSYELNTGELFF.

This clonotype was counted many times. The rearrangement joins TRBV7-2 to TRBJ1-5; TRBD1 is a possible D gene (6 bases). The germline CDR1 and CDR2 sequences are SGHTA and FQGNSA. CDR3 length: 13 residues. The ends were cut back, 5 bases at V and 4 bases at J, with 9 bases in the middle. The CDR3 DNA is TGTGCCAGCAGCCTAGACAGGAATCAGCCCCAGCATTTT. This codes for CASSLDRNQPQHF.

The chain links TRBV15 to TRBJ2-3; a weak D match, TRBD2 (6 bases). This CDR3 contains 16 residues. Between the trimmed V and J ends, which lost 2 bases and 4 bases, there was a span of 16 bases. CDR1 is LNHNV, CDR2 YYDKDF, per germline (reference sequence). The CDR3 loop is CATSRSPAGGPDTQYF. CDR3 DNA sequence: TGTGCCACCAGCAGAAGCCCCGCAGGAGGGCCAGATACGCAGTATTTT.

CDR3 region: CASRGGTLMNTEAFF. The CDR3 nucleotides read TGTGCCAGTAGAGGGGGGACCCTCATGAACACTGAAGCTTTCTTT. This rearrangement joins TRBV19 to TRBJ1-1; tentatively, D is TRBD1 (6 bases). V was clipped by 6 bases and J by 0 bases, with 14 bases between them. Germline loops: CDR1 LNHDA, CDR2 SQIVND (reference sequence). The CDR3 contains 15 residues.

In this sample, this clonotype turned up once. The CDR3 sequence is CASSPTTGGGQLGNTIYF. The CDR3 nucleotides are TGTGCCAGCTCACCGACCACCGGTGGCGGACAACTTGGAAACACCATATATTTT. This sequence joins TRBV18 and TRBJ1-3, with D perhaps TRBD1 (5 bases). CDR1 and CDR2 (germline): KGHSH, LQKENI. The ends were cut back, 3 bases at V and 3 bases at J, with 21 bases in the middle. CDR3 size: 18 residues.

CDR3 region: CASSLIWRGGEETQYF. The CDR3, as DNA: TGTGCCAGCAGCTTAATTTGGCGGGGGGGCGAAGAGACCCAGTACTTC. The rearrangement links TRBV7-8 to TRBJ2-5, with 9 nucleotides matching TRBD2. V shed 2 bases, J shed 3 bases, and the junction held 7 bases outside the gene matches. The V gene's germline CDR1 is SGHVS and CDR2 FQNEAQ. The CDR3 has 16 residues.

This clonotype was recorded once. The CDR3 DNA is TGTGCCATCAGTGAGTCCCCCAGTAGCTCCTACGAGCAGTACTTC. Encoded protein: CAISESPSSSYEQYF. The chain links TRBV10-3 to TRBJ2-7; D ambiguous. Between the trimmed V and J ends, which lost 0 bases and 0 bases, there was a span of 9 bases. The length of the CDR3 is 15 residues. The germline V gene has CDR1 ENHRY and CDR2 SYGVKD.

This clonotype was observed at least ten times. The chain employs TRBV7-2 and TRBJ2-1; 7 bases align to TRBD2. J gave up 2 bases and V 5 bases, and 15 bases lay outside the gene matches. The CDR3 has 18 residues. Germline CDR1 and CDR2: SGHTA and FQGNSA. CDR3 sequence reads: CASSQRLSGAPAYNEQFF. The DNA of the CDR3 is TGTGCCAGCAGCCAACGACTAAGCGGGGCCCCGGCCTACAATGAGCAGTTCTTC.

This clonotype came up a few times. The chain carries TRBV4-1 and TRBJ2-3; D unresolved. The CDR3 contains 15 residues. Germline V gene data show CDR1 as MGHRA and CDR2 as YSYEKL. The ends were cut back, 0 bases at V and 3 bases at J, with 10 bases in the middle. The CDR3 DNA reads TGCGCCAGCAGCCAAGATCATGAGACAACAGATACGCAGTATTTT. Protein product: CASSQDHETTDTQYF.

The chain has TRBV5-3 and TRBJ2-7, with 8 positions matching TRBD2. TRBV5-3 is filed as an ORF, its function uncertain. The CDR3 runs to 15 residues. V gave up 8 bases and J gave up 5 bases; unmatched junction bases: 15. The CDR3 spells CASSAPWSGSNEQYF. For the CDR3, the DNA is TGTGCCAGCAGCGCACCCTGGAGCGGGAGTAACGAGCAGTACTTC.

The chain joins TRBV28 to TRBJ2-4; TRBD1 matches at 11 bases. Germline V lookup: CDR1 MDHEN, CDR2 SYDVKM. Trimming at V came to 2 bases and at J to 1 base, leaving 7 bases not matched to a gene. The CDR3 runs to 18 residues. The CDR3 here is CASSLHRTGGAAKNIQYF. CDR3 coding DNA: TGTGCCAGCAGTTTACACCGGACAGGGGGCGCGGCCAAAAACATTCAGTACTTC.

The genes are TRBV7-2 and TRBJ1-1, with D unclear. This CDR3 has 19 residues. Between the trimmed V and J ends, which lost 5 bases and 1 base, there was a span of 26 bases. The germline V gene encodes CDR1 SGHTA and CDR2 FQGNSA. CDR3 DNA: TGTGCCAGCAGCCCCATTCGGTCTCTGCTTCTAAAGCCGAACACTGAAGCTTTCTTT. Translated, it gives CASSPIRSLLLKPNTEAFF.

The chain links TRBV20-1 to TRBJ2-2, with D tentatively TRBD1 or TRBD2 (6 bases each). CDR1 DFQATT and CDR2 SNEGSKA come from the germline V gene (reference sequence). V lost 3 bases to trimming and J lost 3 bases, with 11 bases between them. The CDR3 sequence is 14 residues long. The DNA for the CDR3 is TGCAGTGCTAGGAGGGGGGCCGACACCGGGGAGCTGTTTTTT. Amino acids: CSARRGADTGELFF.

The rearrangement links TRBV7-6 to TRBJ2-5; perhaps TRBD2 as D (5 bases). V was pared by 5 bases and J by 9 bases, with 13 bases between. Germline CDR1 reads SGHVS; CDR2 reads FNYEAQ. There are 12 residues in the CDR3. The CDR3 protein is CASSPGFGAQYF. The CDR3 DNA reads TGTGCCAGCAGCCCAGGTTTCGGGGCCCAGTACTTC.

The chain has TRBV6-5 and TRBJ2-7; 15 bases line up with TRBD2. CDR1 is MNHEY and CDR2 is SVGAGI in the germline V gene. CDR3 length equals 17 residues. J lost 7 bases, V lost 0 bases, and 7 bases had no gene match. CDR3 nucleotides: TGTGCCAGCAGTTACTCTGGACTAGCGGGAGGGCTAGGAGAGCAGTACTTC. As protein: CASSYSGLAGGLGEQYF.

The chain joins TRBV7-6 to TRBJ2-7, with D possibly being TRBD2 (6 bases). The CDR3 sequence is 15 residues long. Germline assignment: CDR1 SGHVS and CDR2 FNYEAQ. The V end was cut by 6 bases, the J end by 5 bases, with 20 bases between. The CDR3 loop is CASSDGEAWSHEQYF. The DNA of the CDR3 is TGTGCCAGCAGTGACGGGGAGGCCTGGTCACACGAGCAGTACTTC.

The chain employs TRBV12-3 or TRBV12-4 and TRBJ2-7; 9 bases line up with TRBD2. The CDR3 loop spans 14 amino acids. After removal of 3 bases from V and 5 bases from J, the junction contained 5 bases not matched to a gene. The DNA of the CDR3 is TGTGCCAGCAGTTTCGGGACTAGCATGAACGAGCAGTACTTC. Its protein is CASSFGTSMNEQYF.

This clonotype occurred a few times. The chain has TRBV30 and TRBJ1-4; perhaps TRBD1 as D (5 bases). CDR1 and CDR2 from the germline V gene are GTSNPN and SVGIG (reference sequence). V lost 0 bases, J lost 13 bases, and 15 bases lay in between. The CDR3 has 13 amino acids. The CDR3 spells CAWSVQEGTGLFF. The CDR3 DNA is TGTGCCTGGAGTGTACAGGAGGGGACCGGACTGTTTTTT. Using reference TRBV30 and TRBJ1-4 for the parts outside the CDR3, the full variable domain is SQTIHQWPATLVQPVGSPLSLECTVEGTSNPNLYWYRQAAGRGLQLLFYSVGIGQISSEVPQNLSASRPQDRQFILSSKKLLLSDSGFYLCAWSVQEGTGLFFGSGTQLSVL.

This clonotype was found a few times. V and J are TRBV5-1 and TRBJ1-2; 7 nucleotides line up with TRBD1. V shed 3 bases, J shed 5 bases, and the junction held 13 bases outside the gene matches. Germline V gene data show CDR1 as SGHRS and CDR2 as YFSETQ. The CDR3 sequence is 16 residues long. CDR3 DNA: TGCGCCAGCAGCTATCGGACAGGACAAGTTTTATATGGCTACACCTTC. Translation gives CASSYRTGQVLYGYTF.